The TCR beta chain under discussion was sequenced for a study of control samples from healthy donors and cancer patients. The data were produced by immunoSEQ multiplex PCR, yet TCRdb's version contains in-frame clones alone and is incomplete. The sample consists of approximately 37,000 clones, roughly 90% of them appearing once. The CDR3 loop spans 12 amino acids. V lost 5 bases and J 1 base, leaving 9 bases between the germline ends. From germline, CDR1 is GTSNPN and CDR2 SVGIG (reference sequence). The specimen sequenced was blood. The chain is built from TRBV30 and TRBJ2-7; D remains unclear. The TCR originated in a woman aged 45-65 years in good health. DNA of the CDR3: TGTGCCTGGGGGGTAGGATCCTACGAGCAGTACTTC. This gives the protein CAWGVGSYEQYF.